Reported below is one T cell receptor (beta chain). Antigen unknown. V dropped 0 bases and J dropped 0 bases, with 12 bases sitting between them. The CDR3 loop spans 16 amino acids. Germline V gene lookup returns CDR1 DFQATT and CDR2 SNEGSKA (reference sequence). The data originate from a study of CD8 T cells in Susac syndrome. Whole-study findings and limits: The peak of CD8+ clonal expansion in Susac was seen in TEMRA cells and active patients.

With random hexamers, reverse transcription was performed on about 0.5 to 1 ug of RNA. Across 54 Vbeta and 13 Jbeta, immunoSEQ multiplex PCR amplified TCR beta CDR3. Each CDR3 protein gets one entry after TCRdb re-called the immunoSEQ multiplex PCR reads with MiXCR. The sample gives fewer than 80,000 distinct CDR3 sequences, around 94% of which show up once; about 0.47% is in the top ten. V is TRBV20-1 and J is TRBJ1-5; D call uncertain. This clonotype was obtained from a human donor with Susac syndrome. Sequenced input: CD8+ T cells from PBMCs. The CDR3 bases are TGCAGTGCTAGAGATAGGGCAGACTATAGCAATCAGCCCCAGCATTTT. Encoded protein: CSARDRADYSNQPQHF.